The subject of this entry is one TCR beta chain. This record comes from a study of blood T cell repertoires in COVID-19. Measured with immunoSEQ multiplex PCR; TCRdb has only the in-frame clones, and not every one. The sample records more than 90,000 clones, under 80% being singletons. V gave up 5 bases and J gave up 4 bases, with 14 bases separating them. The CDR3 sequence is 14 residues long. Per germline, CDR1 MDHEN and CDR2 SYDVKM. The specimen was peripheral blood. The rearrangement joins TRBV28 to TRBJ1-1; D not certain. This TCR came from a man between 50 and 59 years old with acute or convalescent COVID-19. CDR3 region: CASSLYRGFTEAFF. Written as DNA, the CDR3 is TGTGCCAGCAGTCTCTACCGGGGTTTCACTGAAGCTTTCTTT.